This TCR beta chain was identified in a study of T-cell reconstitution after alpha-beta-depleted transplantation in children. The authors prepared the TCRbeta library with unique molecular identifiers. TCRdb redid the calling of the PCR reads with MiXCR, one entry per CDR3 protein. The table shows hundreds of thousands of distinct CDR3 sequences, with approximately 19% occurring only once. Germline-derived CDR1 and CDR2 are SGHTA and FQGNSA. The CDR3 loop spans 12 amino acids. The V end lost 5 bases, the J end lost 7 bases, and 11 bases lay between the germline ends. A note on this clonotype: Its antigen is not identified.

Whole-study results and caveats: In patients about two months after transplant, alpha-beta T cells reportedly arose from several hundred expanded graft clones.

The chain employs TRBV7-2 and TRBJ1-2, with a possible D match to TRBD1 (5 bases). The material sequenced was PBMCs, mostly from graft donor cells, taken 360 days after TCRalphabeta/CD19-depleted stem cell transplant. This clonotype originated in a male patient aged 2-10 years who had a stem cell transplant for acute lymphoblastic leukemia, so the T cells may come from the graft donor. CDR3 region: CASSPRTTGYTF. The CDR3 region has the DNA TGTGCCAGCAGCCCACGGACAACTGGCTACACCTTC.